These 31 T cell receptor beta chains share one sample of origin, sequenced in a study of cytomegalovirus exposure and HLA in healthy donors. The PCR made use of 60 Vbeta and 13 Jbeta primers. Profiled with immunoSEQ multiplex PCR; TCRdb holds only in-frame clones, not every one. The sample table includes some 130,000 clones. Sequences were obtained from PBMCs. All receptors come from a woman aged 40 to 50 in good health and CMV-seronegative.

This chain links TRBV7-6 with TRBJ2-2, with TRBD1 as a possible D gene (5 bases). The CDR3 sequence is 14 residues long. Looked up from germline, CDR1 is SGHVS and CDR2 is FNYEAQ. Deletions cut 4 bases from V and 6 bases from J, with 12 bases between. The CDR3 DNA reads TGTGCCAGCAGCTACCCCAAGGGGCCCGGGGAGCTGTTTTTT. As protein: CASSYPKGPGELFF.

The V and J genes are TRBV27 and TRBJ2-3; maybe TRBD2 (7 bases). This CDR3 region has 14 residues. CDR1 is MNHEY and CDR2 is SMNVEV in the germline V gene (reference sequence). V dropped 7 bases and J dropped 1 base, with 12 bases sitting between them. CDR3 protein: CASTRGAGTDTQYF. In DNA, the CDR3 is TGTGCCAGCACTCGGGGGGCGGGCACAGATACGCAGTATTTT.

This chain joins TRBV7-2 and TRBJ1-1; TRBD1 matches 10 bases. Germline loops: CDR1 SGHTA, CDR2 FQGNSA. V trimming: 5 bases; J trimming: 1 base; junction bases outside the gene matches: 7. CDR3 length equals 16 residues. CDR3 coding DNA: TGTGCCAGCAGCCACTCGGACAGGGGGTGGAACACTGAAGCTTTCTTT. Encoded protein: CASSHSDRGWNTEAFF.

The J gene is TRBJ1-2, the V gene TRBV6-6; a possible D gene is TRBD1 (5 bases). In germline, CDR1 is MNHNY, CDR2 SVGAGI (reference sequence). This CDR3 spans 13 amino acids. Deletions cut 6 bases from V and 5 bases from J, with 13 bases between. CDR3 DNA sequence: TGTGCCAGCAGACAACTCGGGGGGTATGGCTACACCTTC. It is translated as CASRQLGGYGYTF.

This chain uses TRBV5-4 with TRBJ1-1; D gene ambiguous. The germline CDR1 and CDR2 sequences are SGHNT and YYREEE (reference sequence). This CDR3 has 13 residues. The V end lost 4 bases, the J end lost 4 bases, and 11 bases lay between the germline ends. The CDR3 nucleotides read TGTGCCAGCAGCCACCCCCCGGGCACTGAAGCTTTCTTT. This sequence encodes CASSHPPGTEAFF.

The CDR3 region is CASRGLTPGFYGYTF. The CDR3 DNA reads TGTGCCAGTAGGGGACTCACCCCTGGGTTCTATGGCTACACCTTC. V usage is TRBV19 and J usage is TRBJ1-2, with D possibly TRBD1 on 5 matching bases. In germline, CDR1 is LNHDA, CDR2 SQIVND (reference sequence). V was trimmed by 6 bases and J by 4 bases, leaving 18 bases between them. CDR3 length equals 15 residues.

The chain uses TRBV11-2 and TRBJ1-6; no definite D call. Trimming took 0 bases from V and 10 from J, leaving 13 bases between them. Germline loops: CDR1 SGHAT, CDR2 FQNNGV. The CDR3 runs 15 residues. The chain's CDR3 is CASSLDQLGRSPLHF. The CDR3 nucleotides are TGTGCCAGCAGCTTAGATCAACTGGGGAGGTCACCCCTCCACTTT.

This sequence joins TRBV28 and TRBJ1-6; the D gene is possibly TRBD1 (5 bases). V shed 3 bases and J shed 14 bases, with 17 bases lying between them. The CDR3 covers 14 residues. Germline V gene data show CDR1 as MDHEN and CDR2 as SYDVKM. The CDR3 DNA sequence: TGTGCCAGCAGTTTGAGTAGGGGTGGTATGGCCCTCCACTTT. Translated: CASSLSRGGMALHF.

The chain employs TRBV28 and TRBJ1-2, with D tentatively TRBD1 (5 bases). V shed 8 bases and J shed 1 base, with 11 bases lying between them. This CDR3 region has 13 residues. CDR1 is MDHEN and CDR2 is SYDVKM in the germline V gene. This CDR3 is CASRPGVNYGYTF. The CDR3 DNA reads TGTGCCAGCCGCCCGGGGGTTAACTATGGCTACACCTTC.

The V and J genes are TRBV18 and TRBJ1-5; 7 bases line up with TRBD1. Per germline, CDR1 KGHSH and CDR2 LQKENI. The V gene end was trimmed by 6 bases and the J gene end by 6 bases; junction bases not matched to a gene: 11. The length of the CDR3 is 15 residues. The CDR3 DNA reads as TGTGCCAGCTCGCTTTTCCGGGACAGCCCTCAGCCCCAGCATTTT. This codes for CASSLFRDSPQPQHF.

V and J are TRBV7-9 and TRBJ1-5; 8 nucleotides align to TRBD1. Germline trimming cut 5 bases from V and 0 bases from J; bases unmatched to any gene: 6. CDR1 and CDR2 (germline): SEHNR, FQNEAQ (reference sequence). The CDR3 length is 16 residues. The CDR3 coding sequence is TGTGCCAGCAGCAGACAGGGGCCCAATAGCAATCAGCCCCAGCATTTT. Translating gives CASSRQGPNSNQPQHF.

This chain connects TRBV10-3 to TRBJ1-1, with 8 nucleotides matching TRBD1. The J segment lost 1 base and the V segment lost 4 bases, leaving 5 bases of the junction unmatched. Germline V lookup: CDR1 ENHRY, CDR2 SYGVKD. CDR3 size: 15 residues. As DNA, the CDR3 is TGTGCCATCAGTGTTAACAGGGGGTCGAACACTGAAGCTTTCTTT. Its translation is CAISVNRGSNTEAFF.

The V and J genes are TRBV6-5 and TRBJ1-5; the match to TRBD1 covers 7 bases. The germline gives CDR1 MNHEY, CDR2 SVGAGI. J lost 4 bases, V lost 2 bases, and 8 bases had no gene match. The CDR3 is made up of 16 amino acids. The chain's CDR3 is CASSYTFPGGNQPQHF. The CDR3 region has the DNA TGTGCCAGCAGTTACACCTTTCCAGGGGGAAATCAGCCCCAGCATTTT.

The chain joins TRBV29-1 to TRBJ1-2; tentative D call: TRBD1 (6 bases). Germline CDR1 is SQVTM and CDR2 is ANQGSEA. The CDR3 length is 12 residues. V lost 8 bases to trimming and J lost 2 bases, with 12 bases between them. In DNA form, the CDR3 reads TGCAGCTTTTTTACAGGGAACTATGGCTACACCTTC. Protein product: CSFFTGNYGYTF.

The chain carries TRBV5-8 and TRBJ2-7; the match to TRBD1 covers 8 bases. V was pared by 0 bases and J by 2 bases, with 1 base of the junction left unmatched. The CDR3 is made up of 14 amino acids. The germline gives CDR1 SGHTS, CDR2 YDEGEE. CDR3 DNA: TGTGCCAGCAGCTTGGGGACAGGGCCCTACGAGCAGTACTTC. Its protein product is CASSLGTGPYEQYF.

Worth noting for this clone: The junction departs from germline at one end; a sequencing error may be responsible. This rearrangement joins TRBV7-7 to TRBJ2-3; TRBD2 matches at 15 bases. CDR1 and CDR2 (germline): SSHAT, FNYEAQ (reference sequence). The CDR3 runs to 17 residues. CDR3 bases: TGTGCTAGCAGCCAGGGACTAGCGGGGGGCGGGTCAGATACGCAGTATTTT. This codes for CASSQGLAGGGSDTQYF. Supplemented by reference TRBV7-7 and TRBJ2-3, the full variable domain reads GAGVSQSPRYKVTKRGQDVTLRCDPISSHATLYWYQQALGQGPEFLTYFNYEAQPDKSGLPSDRFSAERPEGSISTLTIQRTEQRDSAMYRCASSQGLAGGGSDTQYFGPGTRLTVL.

V and J are TRBV6-1 and TRBJ2-7; tentatively, D is TRBD2 (5 bases). Germline CDR1 is MNHNS and CDR2 is SASEGT. V shed 10 bases and J shed 2 bases, with 18 bases lying between them. CDR3 length: 14 residues. In DNA, the CDR3 is TGTGCCACCGCGGGCCAGCGCTCTACCTACGAGCAGTACTTC. Residues: CATAGQRSTYEQYF.

J is TRBJ2-5 and V is TRBV7-9; weak D call: TRBD2 (5 bases). This CDR3 is 14 amino acids long. The V and J ends lost 3 bases and 2 bases respectively, with 10 bases between them. Germline CDR1 SEHNR, CDR2 FQNEAQ (reference sequence). The CDR3 protein is CASSLSRGQETQYF. CDR3 nucleotides: TGTGCCAGCAGCTTGTCCCGGGGACAAGAGACCCAGTACTTC.

V is TRBV10-2 and J is TRBJ1-1; possibly TRBD1 for D (5 bases). CDR1 and CDR2 (germline): WSHSY, SAAADI. The CDR3 covers 14 residues. V was clipped by 2 bases and J by 7 bases, with 14 bases between them. CDR3 nucleotide sequence: TGCGCCAGCAGTGAGGGCAGGGTCGGTGGTGAAGCTTTCTTT. It encodes CASSEGRVGGEAFF.

The chain combines TRBV19 with TRBJ2-7; a possible D gene is TRBD2 (6 bases). This CDR3 is 14 amino acids long. Trimming shortened V by 9 bases and J by 2 bases, and 17 bases separated the two germline ends. Germline CDR1 LNHDA, CDR2 SQIVND (reference sequence). CDR3 sequence reads: CASADRDLAYEQYF. DNA of the CDR3: TGTGCCAGCGCAGACCGGGACTTAGCCTACGAGCAGTACTTC.

J is TRBJ1-2 and V is TRBV6-5, with 7 bases aligning to TRBD1. This CDR3 region has 15 residues. Trimming removed 4 bases from V and 5 bases from J; junction bases left unmatched: 10. The germline gives CDR1 MNHEY, CDR2 SVGAGI. CDR3 in amino acids: CASSSTGIRNYGYTF. The CDR3 nucleotides read TGTGCCAGCAGTTCGACAGGGATACGGAATTATGGCTACACCTTC.

The chain links TRBV7-3 to TRBJ1-1; a possible D gene is TRBD1 (6 bases). V shed 6 bases and J shed 0 bases, with 11 bases lying between them. CDR3 size: 14 residues. Germline V gene lookup returns CDR1 SGHTA and CDR2 FQGTGA. The CDR3 spells CASRMDSLNTEAFF. CDR3 nucleotides: TGTGCCAGCAGAATGGACAGCTTGAACACTGAAGCTTTCTTT.

The chain uses TRBV27 and TRBJ1-6; D unclear. The CDR3 contains 13 residues. Looked up from germline, CDR1 is MNHEY and CDR2 is SMNVEV (reference sequence). V dropped 5 bases and J dropped 4 bases, with 6 bases sitting between them. The CDR3 spells CASSQVYNSPLHF. DNA for the CDR3: TGTGCCAGCAGTCAGGTTTATAATTCACCCCTCCACTTT.

The gene calls are TRBV7-2 and TRBJ2-5; the D is unclear. The V end lost 5 bases, the J end lost 4 bases, and 20 bases lay between the germline ends. Germline V lookup: CDR1 SGHTA, CDR2 FQGNSA. The CDR3 has 16 amino acids. CDR3 bases: TGTGCCAGCAGCCATTATCTGGCGGATCCCGCAGAGACCCAGTACTTC. Translated, it gives CASSHYLADPAETQYF.

The gene calls are TRBV7-9 and TRBJ2-6; 10 bases fit TRBD2. Germline assignment: CDR1 SEHNR and CDR2 FQNEAQ (reference sequence). The CDR3 spans 15 residues. V gave up 7 bases and J gave up 2 bases; unmatched junction bases: 2. CDR3 amino acids: CASTSGGTGANVLTF. The CDR3 bases are TGTGCCAGCACTAGCGGGGGAACTGGGGCCAACGTCCTGACTTTC.

The rearrangement links TRBV21-1 to TRBJ2-7; the table's D call, TRBD1, has no DNA check behind it. TRBV21-1 is a recognized pseudogene. This CDR3 spans 16 amino acids. CDR3 region: CASSKPQGVFTYEQYV. The CDR3 coding sequence is TGTGCCAGCAGCAAACCTCAAGGGGTGTTTACCTACGAGCAGTACGTC.

This chain uses TRBV7-2 with TRBJ1-2; 9 nucleotides line up with TRBD1. CDR1 and CDR2 from the germline V gene are SGHTA and FQGNSA. Trimming at V came to 7 bases and at J to 3 bases, leaving 6 bases not matched to a gene. This CDR3 is 14 amino acids long. The CDR3 protein is CASTTGGSDYGYTF. DNA for the CDR3: TGTGCCAGCACAACAGGGGGCTCTGACTATGGCTACACCTTC.

This chain connects TRBV5-6 to TRBJ1-6; a possible D gene is TRBD1 (5 bases). CDR1 SGHDT and CDR2 YYEEEE come from the germline V gene. This CDR3 is built from 15 residues. V lost 0 bases and J 9 bases, leaving 13 bases between the germline ends. In nucleotides, the CDR3 is TGTGCCAGCAGCTTGGATTTCGCCCAGGGTTCACCCCTCCACTTT. This encodes CASSLDFAQGSPLHF.

The chain links TRBV28 to TRBJ1-1, with a weak D call TRBD1 (5 bases). CDR3 length: 15 residues. The V gene's germline CDR1 is MDHEN and CDR2 SYDVKM. Between the trimmed V and J ends, which lost 6 bases and 12 bases, there was a span of 26 bases. Written as DNA, the CDR3 is TGTGCCAGCAGCCCCGGAGGGAGGGGAAACAAAGAAACTTTCTTT. Amino acid sequence: CASSPGGRGNKETFF.

The rearrangement uses TRBV27 and TRBJ1-1; 8 bases fit TRBD1. The V and J ends lost 3 bases and 3 bases, in that order; junction bases with no gene match: 6. Germline V gives CDR1 MNHEY, CDR2 SMNVEV (reference sequence). This CDR3 contains 15 residues. The CDR3 reads CASSFSQGVDTEAFF. The CDR3 DNA sequence: TGTGCCAGCAGTTTCTCACAGGGGGTGGACACTGAAGCTTTCTTT.

This chain uses TRBV19 with TRBJ1-2, with 9 nucleotides matching TRBD1. The CDR3 length is 14 residues. Germline CDR1 and CDR2: LNHDA and SQIVND (reference sequence). J was trimmed by 2 bases and V by 4 bases; bases with no gene match: 2. CDR3 amino acids: CASSNGTGNYGYTF. The CDR3 DNA sequence: TGTGCCAGTAGTAACGGGACAGGGAACTATGGCTACACCTTC.